This T cell receptor (beta chain) was sequenced in a study of cytomegalovirus exposure and HLA in healthy donors. Study-level findings and limits: Follow-up analysis later connected one missense variant in DCLRE1C with trimming of TCR beta V- and J-genes. According to an earlier analysis, most TCR beta V segments yielded productive rearrangements about 90% or about 30% of the time. Researchers counted about 150 TCR beta chains as cytomegalovirus-associated. Three CMV-associated chains were confirmed in vitro to be specific for CMV antigens.

The PCR was carried out with 60 Vbeta primers and 13 Jbeta primers. This table comes from immunoSEQ multiplex PCR, and its TCRdb copy is limited to in-frame clones, with some not included. This table has roughly 90,000 clones, roughly four fifths appearing once. A note on this clone: Its antigen remains unknown. Other DNA sequences from this sample encode an identical CDR3 as well.

Trimming shortened V by 0 bases and J by 0 bases, and 6 bases separated the two germline ends. The CDR3 has 14 amino acids. Germline V gene lookup returns CDR1 SGHRS and CDR2 YFSETQ. The rearrangement joins TRBV5-1 to TRBJ1-1; unclear D gene. This receptor was obtained from a man between 25 and 39 years old in good health and CMV-seropositive. Material: PBMCs. The CDR3 here is CASSLVDMNTEAFF. The DNA of the CDR3 is TGCGCCAGCAGCTTGGTTGACATGAACACTGAAGCTTTCTTT.